This T cell receptor beta chain emerged from a study of blood T cells in healthy people across ages. Germline V lookup: CDR1 DFQATT, CDR2 SNEGSKA (reference sequence). The CDR3 runs 15 residues. Trimming left V 2 bases short and J 3 bases short, with 17 bases between. Broader study findings: Changes in expanded clonotypes were possibly confounded, as the CMV status of donors was unknown.

Together with a sample-barcoded 5' primer, a J-beta primer mix was included in a second PCR lasting about 7 to 11 cycles. Tagging of each cDNA molecule was performed by a template-switch adaptor with 12 random nucleotides. MiXCR, run by TCRdb on the 5' RACE reads, gives a single entry per CDR3 protein. The table shows roughly 1.5 million distinct CDR3 sequences, with less than 45% occurring only once. Note on this clonotype: Its matching antigen is unknown.

The chain joins TRBV20-1 to TRBJ2-7; weak D call: TRBD1 (6 bases). This clonotype was sampled from a young woman in good health. The sequenced sample was blood. CDR3 DNA: TGCAGTGCTAGAAAGGGACAAGGGGCCTACTACGAGCAGTACTTC. Translation gives CSARKGQGAYYEQYF.